This passage covers 20 T cell receptor beta chains from one sample sequenced in a study of tumor-infiltrating lymphocytes in primary liver carcinoma. Constant-region priming of approximately 0.55 ug total RNA yielded TCR beta cDNA. Three nested multiplex PCR rounds, a slightly modified ARM-PCR, produced the libraries for TCR beta. With TRBV1-TRBV30 forward primers and a C-beta reverse primer, the first two PCR rounds were run for about 10 cycles each. TCRdb independently ran MiXCR on the multiplex PCR reads; one entry per CDR3 protein. There are 35,000 to 45,000 distinct CDR3 sequences in the sample; more than 70% occur only once, and around two fifths lies in the top ten. Co-extraction yielded RNA and DNA from roughly 20-30 mg of unsorted bulk tissue. Sequenced input: tumor-adjacent normal liver tissue. These receptors all come from a woman aged 25 to 39 with primary liver carcinoma and hepatitis B virus infection.

This sequence joins TRBV11-2 and TRBJ2-7; the D gene could be TRBD1 or TRBD2 (5 bases each). CDR1 and CDR2 (germline): SGHAT, FQNNGV. CDR3 length: 17 amino acids. CDR3 protein: CARSITGGGSWTYEQYF. CDR3 sequence (DNA): TGTGCTAGGAGTATCACAGGAGGAGGCTCTTGGACCTACGAGCAGTACTTC.

For this clonotype: One end of the junction does not line up with germline, which may come from a read error. This rearrangement joins TRBV11-2 to TRBJ2-1; the D call may be TRBD1 or TRBD2 (5 bases each). Germline CDR1 reads SGHAT; CDR2 reads FQNNGV. The CDR3 extends over 14 amino acids. The CDR3 region has the DNA TGTGACAGCAGCCTCTGGGGGACGTGGAATGAGCAGTTATTC. Translated, it gives CDSSLWGTWNEQLF.

On this clonotype itself: The junction differs from germline at one of its ends, possibly a read error. V and J are TRBV12-3 or TRBV12-4 and TRBJ1-5; D is possibly TRBD1 (5 bases). The CDR3 is made up of 17 amino acids. The CDR3 reads CASSGTGTFYSNQPRHF. CDR3 coding DNA: TGTGCCAGCAGTGGGACCGGGACCTTCTATAGTAATCAGCCCCGGCATTTT.

The V gene is TRBV29-1, the J gene TRBJ2-7; tentatively, D is TRBD1 or TRBD2 (5 bases each). The length of the CDR3 is 13 residues. CDR1 and CDR2 from the germline V gene are SQVTM and ANQGSEA. Deletions cut 6 bases from V and 1 base from J, with 13 bases between. The CDR3, as DNA: TGCAGCGTCCTTGGGACGACGTCCTACGAGCAGTACTTC. It specifies CSVLGTTSYEQYF.

Notes on this clonotype: Likely a read error: the CDR3 ends without its conserved phenylalanine or tryptophan. CDR3 residues: CAGSLGGHNAGELFL. In DNA form, the CDR3 reads TGTGCCGGCAGCTTAGGGGGACATAACGCCGGGGAGCTGTTTTTA. V usage is TRBV11-2 and J usage is TRBJ2-2; TRBD1 is a possible D gene (6 bases). Germline CDR1 and CDR2: SGHAT and FQNNGV. CDR3 size: 15 residues.

A note on this clonotype: This is likely a read error, given that the CDR3 carries no conserved phenylalanine or tryptophan at its end. The chain employs TRBV12-5 and TRBJ2-3, with TRBD2 matching 8 bases. Losses at the gene ends were 0 bases for V and 2 bases for J; bases not matched to a gene: 25. This CDR3 is 23 amino acids long. Germline V gives CDR1 LGHNT, CDR2 FRNRAP. The CDR3 reads CASGLVLSPILPSLAATTDTQYL. For the CDR3, the DNA is TGTGCTAGTGGTTTGGTTCTGTCTCCTATTCTGCCGTCACTAGCGGCCACCACAGATACGCAGTATCTT.

To note about this clonotype: A read error may produce the germline difference seen at one junction end. The CDR3 loop reads CASSLQGSSHNEQFF. The CDR3 coding sequence is TGTGCCAGCAGCCTCCAGGGAAGCTCCCACAATGAGCAGTTCTTC. The chain couples TRBV7-3 to TRBJ2-1; D may be TRBD1 (5 bases). The CDR3 is 15 residues long. In germline, CDR1 is SGHTA, CDR2 FQGTGA.

The chain couples TRBV11-3 to TRBJ2-3; tentatively, D is TRBD1 (9 bases). The length of the CDR3 is 15 residues. Germline lookup yields CDR1 SGHNT and CDR2 YENEEA. CDR3 sequence reads: CVNSGGQGRTDTQYF. The DNA of the CDR3 is TGTGTCAACAGCGGGGGACAGGGACGCACAGATACGCAGTATTTT.

Comments on this clonotype: Given a much more abundant clone one base away, this may be a read error. The CDR3 end shows no conserved phenylalanine or tryptophan, and so a read error is likely. V gene TRBV10-2 combines with J gene TRBJ1-1, with 7 bases identical to TRBD1. The V gene's germline CDR1 is WSHSY and CDR2 SAAADI. The CDR3 runs 15 residues. CDR3 DNA sequence: TGCGCCAACAGTGAGGCTCCAGACAGGGTCACTGAAGCTTTCTCT. Encoded protein: CANSEAPDRVTEAFS.

As for this clonotype: Lacking the conserved final phenylalanine or tryptophan, this CDR3 likely reflects a read error. The V call is TRBV11-1, the J call TRBJ2-2; 9 bases align to TRBD2. There are 16 residues in the CDR3. Germline lookup yields CDR1 SGHAT and CDR2 FQDESV (reference sequence). CDR3 residues: CASSRVIAGVSGGLFI. The CDR3 DNA reads as TGTGCCAGCAGCAGGGTTATAGCGGGAGTGTCCGGGGGGCTGTTTATT.

Concerning this clonotype: A junction end diverges from the germline sequence, so it may reflect a read error. V and J are TRBV5-6 and TRBJ1-1, with 7 bases lining up with TRBD1. Germline CDR1 and CDR2: SGHDT and YYEEEE. The CDR3 spans 15 residues. This CDR3 is CASSWRDRLDTVAFF. CDR3 in DNA: TGTGCCAGCAGCTGGAGGGACAGACTGGACACTGTAGCTTTCTTT.

Comment on this clonotype: This sequence may be a read error, since a much larger clone differs from it by one base. V is TRBV28 and J is TRBJ2-3, with D perhaps being TRBD1 or TRBD2 (5 bases each). The germline gives CDR1 MDHEN, CDR2 SYDVKM. The CDR3 is 16 amino acids. V lost 2 bases to trimming and J lost 1 base, with 13 bases between them. The CDR3 loop is CASSLPRQRGTDTQYF. In DNA, the CDR3 is TGTGCCAGCAGTTTACCCCGACAGAGGGGCACAGATACGCAGTATTTT.

This clonotype appeared a single time. Germline is not matched at one junction end, which may reflect a read error. V usage is TRBV6-7 and J usage is TRBJ1-1; no clear D gene. TRBV6-7 is annotated as an ORF whose role is uncertain. This CDR3 spans 14 amino acids. CDR3 nucleotides: TGTGTCAGCAGTTACCCCCAGATGAACACTGAAGCTTTCTTT. Protein: CVSSYPQMNTEAFF.

About this clonotype itself: A read error may produce the germline difference seen at one junction end. The gene calls are TRBV6-5 and TRBJ1-1; D is unresolved. This CDR3 has 13 amino acids. Germline CDR1 MNHEY, CDR2 SVGAGI. In DNA form, the CDR3 reads TGTGTCAGCAGTTTAAGTACGGGCACTGAAGCTTTCTTT. It is translated as CVSSLSTGTEAFF.

On this clonotype: A read error may account for a junction end that differs from germline. V and J are TRBV30 and TRBJ1-5, with a possible D match to TRBD1 (6 bases). Germline V gene lookup returns CDR1 GTSNPN and CDR2 SVGIG (reference sequence). The CDR3 is made up of 13 amino acids. CDR3 DNA: TGTGCCAGGAGTCCAGGGGCGGGAGGGCCCCAGCATTTT. Amino acid sequence: CARSPGAGGPQHF.

Notes on this clonotype: Its ends do not fully match the called genes, so a read error is possible. The rearrangement links TRBV5-4 to TRBJ2-1; TRBD2 might be the D (7 bases). Germline assignment: CDR1 SGHNT and CDR2 YYREEE (reference sequence). This CDR3 spans 14 amino acids. The CDR3 sequence: CVSSLGGGNNEQFF. The DNA of the CDR3 is TGTGTCAGCAGCTTGGGCGGGGGCAACAATGAGCAGTTCTTC.

In regard to this clonotype: The CDR3 does not end in the conserved phenylalanine or tryptophan, so this is likely a read error. The chain combines TRBV7-9 with TRBJ2-1; tentatively, D is TRBD2 (7 bases). Trimming cost V 3 bases and J 0 bases, with 15 bases left between them. CDR3 size: 17 residues. Germline CDR1 and CDR2: SEHNR and FQNEAQ (reference sequence). The CDR3 nucleotides read TGTGCCAGCAGCTTCTCGGGGGGCGGGAGCTCCTACAATGAGCAGTTCTTA. Residues: CASSFSGGGSSYNEQFL.

This chain joins TRBV11-2 and TRBJ2-1; TRBD1 agrees at 9 bases. The V gene end was trimmed by 5 bases and the J gene end by 7 bases; junction bases not matched to a gene: 9. Germline CDR1 SGHAT, CDR2 FQNNGV. This CDR3 spans 15 amino acids. The CDR3 protein is CASSHPDRGGNEQFF. As DNA, the CDR3 is TGTGCCAGCAGCCACCCCGACAGGGGGGGGAATGAGCAGTTCTTC.

CDR3 region: CANSKDSPCDGYTF. CDR3 nucleotides: TGTGCCAACAGCAAGGACAGCCCATGTGATGGCTACACCTTC. The rearrangement uses TRBV6-5 and TRBJ1-2; possible D gene TRBD1, 6 bases. The V end lost 10 bases, the J end lost 6 bases, and 21 bases lay between the germline ends. The length of the CDR3 is 14 residues. Germline V gene data show CDR1 as MNHEY and CDR2 as SVGAGI.

In the case of this clonotype: Because the CDR3 is missing its conserved closing phenylalanine or tryptophan, this is likely a read error. The chain links TRBV5-6 to TRBJ1-5; D is possibly TRBD1 (5 bases). Between the trimmed V and J ends, which lost 2 bases and 4 bases, there was a span of 10 bases. Germline V gene sequence: CDR1 SGHDT, CDR2 YYEEEE. The CDR3 is 14 amino acids. The CDR3 spells CASSFQGRNQPQHL. CDR3 sequence (DNA): TGTGCCAGCAGCTTCCAGGGTAGGAATCAGCCCCAGCATTTG.